A single sample is the source of the 26 T cell receptor beta chains below, sequenced in a study of shared clonotypes between healthy human individuals. Here immunoSEQ multiplex PCR was the method, and the copy in TCRdb shows in-frame clones only, minus some. The repertoire consists of 550,000 to 700,000 clones, with 73% occurring once and the leading ten covering more than 1.5%. The sequenced sample consisted of memory CD4+ T cells sorted from blood. The subset here: CD45RA-negative fraction. All receptors come from a woman in her twenties or thirties in good health.

The V and J genes are TRBV9 and TRBJ1-5, with D perhaps TRBD1 (6 bases). V was clipped by 3 bases and J by 9 bases, with 16 bases between them. The germline gives CDR1 SGDLS, CDR2 YYNGEE. The CDR3 contains 14 residues. CDR3 residues: CASSALQGTGPQHF. As DNA, the CDR3 is TGTGCCAGCAGCGCCTTACAGGGCACGGGGCCCCAGCATTTT.

This rearrangement joins TRBV28 to TRBJ1-1; D not resolved. CDR1 is MDHEN and CDR2 is SYDVKM in the germline V gene. The length of the CDR3 is 14 residues. The germline V and J ends were trimmed by 2 bases and 1 base, with 8 bases remaining between them. The CDR3 loop reads CASSLSSSNTEAFF. In DNA, the CDR3 is TGTGCCAGCAGTTTAAGTAGCTCGAACACTGAAGCTTTCTTT.

This rearrangement joins TRBV30 to TRBJ2-1; D gene ambiguous. Germline V CDR1 and CDR2: GTSNPN, SVGIG (reference sequence). The CDR3 length is 12 residues. Trimming shortened V by 0 bases and J by 8 bases, and 8 bases separated the two germline ends. CDR3 coding DNA: TGTGCCTGGAGTGTACCAGTTCATGAGCAGTTCTTC. It is translated as CAWSVPVHEQFF.

In this sample, this clone turned up a few times. V is TRBV6-5 and J is TRBJ1-2; 7 bases fit TRBD1. Germline CDR1 and CDR2: MNHEY and SVGAGI. Unmatched junction bases numbered 4, after V lost 5 bases and J lost 4 bases. CDR3 length: 13 amino acids. CDR3 in DNA: TGTGCCAGCAGTACTGCAGGGGGCTATGGCTACACCTTC. Its protein product is CASSTAGGYGYTF.

This chain joins TRBV18 and TRBJ2-2; 11 bases align to TRBD2. The length of the CDR3 is 16 residues. Germline CDR1 KGHSH, CDR2 LQKENI. Unmatched junction bases numbered 2, after V lost 1 base and J lost 4 bases. The CDR3: CASSPRTSGPTGELFF. CDR3 coding DNA: TGTGCCAGCTCACCACGGACTAGCGGGCCCACCGGGGAGCTGTTTTTT.

V and J are TRBV25-1 and TRBJ1-2; possible D gene TRBD1, 5 bases. Germline CDR1 is MGHDK and CDR2 is SYGVNS. V lost 5 bases, J lost 3 bases, and 13 bases lay in between. CDR3 size: 14 residues. CDR3 sequence reads: CASSWPGLDYGYTF. The DNA of the CDR3 is TGTGCCAGCAGTTGGCCAGGGCTTGACTATGGCTACACCTTC.

The chain carries TRBV7-9 and TRBJ2-2, with 8 bases identical to TRBD2. Germline V gives CDR1 SEHNR, CDR2 FQNEAQ (reference sequence). Trimming at V came to 8 bases and at J to 4 bases, leaving 6 bases not matched to a gene. The CDR3 is made up of 14 amino acids. CDR3 nucleotides: TGTGCCAGCGTAGCGGGGTCGACCACCGGGGAGCTGTTTTTT. Translation gives CASVAGSTTGELFF.

A few counts support this clone. The V and J genes are TRBV10-3 and TRBJ2-1; a weak D match, TRBD2 (6 bases). CDR1 and CDR2 from the germline V gene are ENHRY and SYGVKD. V lost 6 bases and J lost 0, with 15 bases in between. The CDR3 runs to 16 residues. The CDR3 DNA reads as TGTGCCATCAGACGAGAGGACGGGGGCTCCTACAATGAGCAGTTCTTC. It specifies CAIRREDGGSYNEQFF.

The chain joins TRBV5-1 to TRBJ2-7, with TRBD2 matching 13 bases. CDR1 SGHRS and CDR2 YFSETQ come from the germline V gene. V shed 2 bases and J 3 bases; nucleotides not matched to a gene: 8. The CDR3 has 17 residues. The CDR3 region is CASSFLTGTSGNYEQYF. The CDR3 bases are TGCGCCAGCAGCTTCCTGACCGGGACTAGCGGGAACTACGAGCAGTACTTC.

The gene calls are TRBV14 and TRBJ1-1, with D uncertain. V lost 0 bases, J lost 10 bases, and 12 bases lay in between. CDR3 length: 13 amino acids. Per germline, CDR1 SGHDN and CDR2 FVKESK. CDR3 amino acids: CASSQDRLGRAFF. Written as DNA, the CDR3 is TGTGCCAGCAGCCAAGACCGTCTCGGGAGAGCTTTCTTT.

This clone was counted a few times. The rearrangement joins TRBV21-1 to TRBJ1-5. TRBV21-1 is listed as a pseudogene. This CDR3 has 12 residues. Written as DNA, the CDR3 is TGTGCCAGCAGCAACGAGAATCAGCCCCAGCATTTT. Amino acids: CASSNENQPQHF.

This clone was seen at least ten times. The V and J genes are TRBV6-5 and TRBJ2-7, with 13 nucleotides matching TRBD2. Per the germline V gene, CDR1 is MNHEY and CDR2 is SVGAGI. J lost 2 bases, V lost 6 bases, and 4 bases had no gene match. The CDR3 is 15 residues long. This CDR3 is CASSAGTSGTYEQYF. The DNA for the CDR3 is TGTGCCAGCAGCGCCGGGACTAGCGGGACCTACGAGCAGTACTTC.

The rearrangement uses TRBV6-4 and TRBJ2-2; TRBD1 agrees at 7 bases. The germline V gene has CDR1 MRHNA and CDR2 SNTAGT. The CDR3 has 15 amino acids. Trimming removed 8 bases from V and 2 bases from J; junction bases left unmatched: 8. The CDR3 protein is CASLRGQLNTGELFF. The CDR3 DNA follows: TGTGCCAGCCTTAGGGGACAGCTCAACACCGGGGAGCTGTTTTTT.

The chain recombines TRBV11-2 with TRBJ2-7; D is possibly TRBD1 (5 bases). The CDR3 spans 15 residues. Trimming removed 0 bases at V and 5 bases at J, with 14 bases between. Germline V lookup: CDR1 SGHAT, CDR2 FQNNGV. The CDR3 here is CASSLDSGIADEQYF. CDR3 nucleotide sequence: TGTGCCAGCAGCTTAGACTCAGGGATTGCCGACGAGCAGTACTTC.

This clone was observed a few times. The chain carries TRBV9 and TRBJ1-1, with a possible D match to TRBD1 (6 bases). Germline CDR1 and CDR2: SGDLS and YYNGEE. V was pared by 3 bases and J by 4 bases, with 13 bases between. The CDR3 totals 14 residues. The CDR3 protein is CASSGGALGTEAFF. The CDR3 coding sequence is TGTGCCAGCAGCGGGGGGGCCCTGGGCACTGAAGCTTTCTTT.

The gene calls are TRBV29-1 and TRBJ1-2, with 11 bases aligning to TRBD1. The V segment lost 6 bases and the J segment 2 bases; nucleotides outside the gene matches: 2. This CDR3 is built from 13 residues. Germline V gene sequence: CDR1 SQVTM, CDR2 ANQGSEA. The CDR3 DNA reads TGCAGCGTGCGGACAGGGGGCAACTATGGCTACACCTTC. This codes for CSVRTGGNYGYTF.

This chain connects TRBV2 to TRBJ1-1, with 7 bases lining up with TRBD1. The CDR3 consists of 13 residues. From germline, CDR1 is SNHLY and CDR2 FYNNEI. J was trimmed by 0 bases and V by 11 bases; bases with no gene match: 6. The CDR3 DNA reads TGTGCCGGGAGGGACAGCTTGAACACTGAAGCTTTCTTT. Translated: CAGRDSLNTEAFF. Looking up the rest from reference TRBV2 and TRBJ1-1 gives the full variable domain: EPEVTQTPSHQVTQMGQEVILRCVPISNHLYFYWYRQILGQKVEFLVSFYNNEISEKSEIFDDQFSVERPDGSNFTLKIRSTKLEDSAMYFCAGRDSLNTEAFFGQGTRLTVV.

The J gene is TRBJ1-5, the V gene TRBV5-1; D unresolved. Germline V gives CDR1 SGHRS, CDR2 YFSETQ. This CDR3 comprises 13 residues. V was clipped by 0 bases and J by 5 bases, with 6 bases between them. The CDR3 coding sequence is TGCGCCAGCAGCTTGGAGGCACATCAGCCCCAGCATTTT. Translating it yields CASSLEAHQPQHF.

The V gene is TRBV6-5, the J gene TRBJ2-7; no clear D gene. CDR3 length: 13 amino acids. Germline lookup yields CDR1 MNHEY and CDR2 SVGAGI. V was cut by 0 bases and J by 6 bases, with 9 bases left in between. The CDR3 coding sequence is TGTGCCAGCAGTTACTCAATATCCCCCGAGCAGTACTTC. It encodes CASSYSISPEQYF.

J is TRBJ2-1 and V is TRBV2, with 7 nucleotides matching TRBD2. V lost 6 bases, J lost 8 bases, and 7 bases stayed unmatched. CDR3 length: 13 residues. Germline V gives CDR1 SNHLY, CDR2 FYNNEI. As DNA, the CDR3 is TGTGCCAGCAGGGGGGAGCTAGCGGATGAGCAGTTCTTC. Translated: CASRGELADEQFF.

The J gene is TRBJ2-5, the V gene TRBV5-6; 7 positions agree with TRBD1. From germline, CDR1 is SGHDT and CDR2 YYEEEE. The ends lost 1 base at V and 1 base at J; junction bases unmatched: 4. The CDR3 covers 15 residues. The CDR3 bases are TGTGCCAGCAGCTTGTTCAGGGACAGCCAAGAGACCCAGTACTTC. It encodes CASSLFRDSQETQYF.

As for this clone: This sequence may be a read error, since a much larger clone differs from it by one base. J is TRBJ1-5 and V is TRBV27; D gene unclear. The V end was cut by 4 bases, the J end by 0 bases, with 4 bases between. The germline gives CDR1 MNHEY, CDR2 SMNVEV (reference sequence). This CDR3 contains 13 residues. CDR3 residues: CASSWNSNQPQHF. In DNA form, the CDR3 reads TGTGCCAGCAGTTGGAATAGCAATCAGCCCCAGCATTTT.

The chain carries TRBV6-6 and TRBJ2-2, with 9 nucleotides matching TRBD1. This CDR3 is built from 16 residues. Per the germline V gene, CDR1 is MNHNY and CDR2 is SVGAGI (reference sequence). With 5 bases clipped from V and 3 bases from J, the junction kept 7 bases outside the gene matches. CDR3 in amino acids: CASSPGTGWDTGELFF. CDR3 DNA sequence: TGTGCCAGCAGTCCAGGGACAGGGTGGGACACCGGGGAGCTGTTTTTT.

The V gene is TRBV5-1, the J gene TRBJ2-2, with TRBD1 as a possible D gene (5 bases). The length of the CDR3 is 15 residues. The germline V gene has CDR1 SGHRS and CDR2 YFSETQ. V lost 4 bases to trimming and J lost 2 bases, with 12 bases between them. CDR3 region: CASSRQQGNTGELFF. The CDR3, as DNA: TGCGCCAGCAGCAGGCAGCAGGGCAACACCGGGGAGCTGTTTTTT.

This chain connects TRBV5-1 to TRBJ2-7; D not resolved. The germline V gene has CDR1 SGHRS and CDR2 YFSETQ. V was cut by 0 bases and J by 4 bases, with 8 bases left in between. This CDR3 comprises 13 residues. This chain's CDR3 is CASSLETGYEQYF. The CDR3 region has the DNA TGCGCCAGCAGCTTGGAGACTGGATACGAGCAGTACTTC.

This clone was picked up one time. This chain joins TRBV27 and TRBJ2-4, with D possibly being TRBD1 (7 bases). Germline assignment: CDR1 MNHEY and CDR2 SMNVEV (reference sequence). This CDR3 spans 16 amino acids. V shed 5 bases and J shed 0 bases, with 14 bases lying between them. The CDR3 DNA is TGTGCCAGCAGTCACCGACAGGGACTAGCCAAAAACATTCAGTACTTC. Protein: CASSHRQGLAKNIQYF.